What follows is one T cell receptor beta chain and its context. What it recognizes is unknown. As to time point: baseline, week 1 (first vaccination visit). Specified treatment: pre-vaccination baseline after standard-of-care therapy. With 1 base clipped from V and 4 bases from J, the junction kept 1 base outside the gene matches. CDR3 length: 13 residues. CDR1 is SGHTA and CDR2 is FQGNSA in the germline V gene. These data come from a study of a mutant IDH1 vaccine in newly diagnosed glioma. Overall study: There were 62.5% males and about 38% females among treated patients, whose mean age was about 40 years. General study points: Patients mounted vaccine-induced immune responses in almost 95% of cases.

Clones were read by immunoSEQ multiplex PCR, and TCRdb kept only the in-frame ones, dropping some. There are some 68,000 clones in the sample; 75% to 85% occur only once, and around 8.4% lies in the top ten. This chain joins TRBV7-2 and TRBJ2-7, with TRBD1 identical over 7 bases. Here the sequenced sample was PBMCs, taken from a glioma patient treated with radiotherapy, temozolomide or both. This sequence was found in a man aged 50-59 years with glioma. The CDR3 here is CASSLDRGYEQYF. CDR3 nucleotide sequence: TGTGCCAGCAGCTTAGACAGGGGTTACGAGCAGTACTTC.